This T cell receptor beta chain comes out of a study of Graves' ophthalmopathy and Graves' hyperthyroidism (dated by TCRdb to about 2018). For context, the study as a whole: Hyperthyroidism was defined as stable when no progression to ophthalmopathy occurred within 18 months of follow-up. The study used TCR beta repertoire signatures to distinguish Graves' ophthalmopathy from Graves' hyperthyroidism and to predict progression to ophthalmopathy. In total, over 130 blood samples were TCR-sequenced: under 45 ophthalmopathy, some 75 hyperthyroidism and roughly 17 hyperthyroidism-to-ophthalmopathy patients. To explore V-J signatures that distinguish ophthalmopathy from hyperthyroidism, a discovery set of 100 patients was enrolled, made up of around 44 with ophthalmopathy and under 65 with stable hyperthyroidism. The independent validation cohort included around 19 hyperthyroidism patients plus 17 patients who later progressed from hyperthyroidism to ophthalmopathy. In over five hyperthyroidism patients, T-cell repertoires of thyroid tissue and blood were compared. Following sampling, methimazole starting at 30 mg daily was administered to hyperthyroidism patients, and high-dose intravenous methylprednisolone was administered to ophthalmopathy patients. The study at large found these results: Among expanded thyroid clonotypes with frequency above 0.001, most also showed up in blood, which suggests that blood repertoires may reflect the thyroid immune response. Sample size was not statistically predetermined, and group allocation was not concealed from the investigators. In validation, the model predicted ophthalmopathy progression with 70.59% sensitivity and about 77% specificity; 12 predicted patients were CT-confirmed with GO in a median of approximately 6.5 months. In cross-validation, the 13-signature model distinguished ophthalmopathy from stable hyperthyroidism with less than 90% sensitivity and around 83% specificity, while in the test set the corresponding values were around 79% and 71%.

For repertoire sequencing, TCR beta CDR3 regions were amplified from RNA transcripts. HTBI primers and the Qiagen OneStep RT-PCR kit were used in a first-round RT-PCR, which was followed by a second-round multiplex PCR, size selection and purification. Libraries were sequenced on an Illumina HiSeq2000 using paired-end 100 bp reads. The study's processing was this. SOAPnuke was used to process the reads, throwing out any read that had adapters, had uncalled bases, had a mean Phred below 15, or lacked an exact constant-primer or identifier match. COPE v1.2.5 was used to merge high-quality paired reads. Each unique nucleotide sequence was treated as a clonotype, and MiTCR v1.1 was used to align the clonotypes to the IMGT TRB V, D and J references. Only V-J combinations with frequency above 0.0001 were analysed, covering 98% to 99.2% of repertoires. A TCR clonal expansion and chaos score per V-J combination was defined as the ratio of F50 clonal expansion to chaos observed in the TCRdist matrix. Features were reduced by Welch's t-statistics and random forest to around 13 V-J combinations, which fed a naive Bayes classifier. Thyroid-blood repertoire similarity was quantified with the Morisita-Horn index. The public reads were reprocessed in TCRdb via fastp at Q25 and MiXCR, keeping in-frame beta chains. Each CDR3 protein gets just one entry, which takes the most common genes and DNA from the rows behind it. TCRdb, not the original authors, processed these V and J calls. This sample has 560,000 or so distinct CDR3 sequences in its table, and 35% to 40% of those were observed once. The ten largest clones represent about 4.2% of the sample.

Trimming costs V 2 bases and J 0 bases, and their ends lie 11 bases apart. The CDR3 spans 16 residues, from the cysteine through the phenylalanine. The only DNA kept is the CDR3, 48 bases in frame from the first base. In the germline V gene (reference sequence), CDR1 corresponds to SEHNR and CDR2 to FQNEAQ. Hyperthyroidism patients were newly diagnosed, were aged 18 to 65 years, and had a disease duration under 2 months. Patients with other autoimmune diseases, uncontrolled infections, pregnancy or lactation were excluded. Clinical symptoms, serum thyroxine, TRAb, thyroid ultrasound and orbital computed tomography were used for diagnosis. Total RNA was extracted using Trizol reagent, and RNA quality was checked on an Agilent 2100 Bioanalyzer. This clonotype was counted ten times or more. Its cognate antigen has yet to be identified. Nothing much larger sits one base from this clone, and base qualities are not available.

This clonotype was sampled from an adult man with Graves' hyperthyroidism. The V and J genes are TRBV7-9 and TRBJ1-3; no D gene call is confident. The sequenced sample consisted of peripheral blood or thyroid tissue (not recorded which). The nucleotides read TGTGCCAGCAGCTTATGGGATAGGGACTCTGGAAACACCATATATTTT. Protein translation: CASSLWDRDSGNTIYF.